Shown below are 7 T cell receptor beta chains from a single sample sequenced in a study of T-cell reconstitution after alpha-beta-depleted transplantation in children (TCRdb year 2016). Library prep was done by PCR. Instrument used: Illumina HiSeq 2500. Molecular barcoding was employed in the preparation of TCR libraries, with unique molecular identifiers being used to normalize TCRbeta repertoire quantification. In TCRdb, the public reads were trimmed at Q25 with fastp and aligned with MiXCR, with productive beta chains retained. Every entry covers one CDR3 protein and lists the most common genes and DNA from its rows. The sample data list about 300,000 distinct CDR3 sequences, and 9.5% to 13% of these were observed just once. Jointly, the top ten make up less than 9% of the sample. The sample's treatment or condition label is to be understood as: allogeneic hematopoietic cell transplantation with graft depleted of TCRalphabeta T cells and CD19 B cells.

The specimen comprised PBMCs, sampled before TCRalphabeta/CD19-depleted stem cell transplant. Receptor source: a boy in the first two years of life with acute myeloid leukemia, due to receive a stem cell transplant.

This clonotype appeared many times. The gene calls are TRBV28 and TRBJ1-1; D not resolved. With 8 bases removed from V and 7 bases from J, the gap between germline ends came to 11 bases. CDR3 length: 11 amino acids. Germline CDR1 reads MDHEN; CDR2 reads SYDVKM. Here the CDR3 reads CASCTWYEAFF. Written as DNA, the CDR3 is TGTGCCAGCTGTACGTGGTATGAAGCTTTCTTT.

The sample holds many counts of this clonotype. The chain carries TRBV24-1 and TRBJ2-1; D possibly matches TRBD1 or TRBD2 (7 bases each). The germline gives CDR1 KGHDR, CDR2 SFDVKD. The CDR3 loop spans 17 amino acids. V lost 5 bases to trimming and J lost 0 bases, with 16 bases between them. The CDR3 DNA reads TGTGCCACCAGTGCCAACCCCAGGGGGGGCTCCTACAATGAGCAGTTCTTC. It codes for CATSANPRGGSYNEQFF.

This clonotype was recorded at least ten times. V usage is TRBV12-3 or TRBV12-4 and J usage is TRBJ1-5; maybe TRBD1 (6 bases). The CDR3 contains 15 residues. The V end lost 3 bases, the J end lost 2 bases, and 11 bases lay between the germline ends. CDR3: CASSLGARGNQPQHF. In nucleotides, the CDR3 is TGTGCCAGCAGTTTGGGGGCCAGGGGCAATCAGCCCCAGCATTTT.

Many counts were recorded for this clonotype. The chain links TRBV5-1 to TRBJ2-3; the match to TRBD2 covers 8 bases. The V and J ends lost 7 bases and 2 bases, in that order; junction bases with no gene match: 9. The germline V gene encodes CDR1 SGHRS and CDR2 YFSETQ. The CDR3 contains 15 residues. The CDR3 DNA reads TGCGCCAGCGCCGTGTCGGGGGGGAACACAGATACGCAGTATTTT. As protein: CASAVSGGNTDTQYF.

This clonotype was counted at least ten times. The chain recombines TRBV7-3 with TRBJ2-1; unclear D gene. This CDR3 region has 13 residues. V was trimmed by 2 bases and J by 5 bases, leaving 7 bases between them. Germline-derived CDR1 and CDR2 are SGHTA and FQGTGA. The CDR3 DNA is TGTGCCAGCAGCTTATCAGGTGACAATGAGCAGTTCTTC. Protein sequence: CASSLSGDNEQFF. The complete variable domain, with remaining parts taken from reference TRBV7-3 and TRBJ2-1, reads GAGVSQTPSNKVTEKGKYVELRCDPISGHTALYWYRQSLGQGPEFLIYFQGTGAADDSGLPNDRFFAVRPEGSVSTLKIQRTERGDSAVYLCASSLSGDNEQFFGPGTRLTVL.

Ten or more counts support this clonotype. The genes are TRBV5-1 and TRBJ2-2; D not certain. This CDR3 spans 14 amino acids. Trimming left V 0 bases short and J 3 bases short, with 6 bases between. Germline CDR1 and CDR2: SGHRS and YFSETQ. The CDR3 here is CASSLVSDTGELFF. The CDR3 DNA follows: TGCGCCAGCAGCTTGGTTTCCGACACCGGGGAGCTGTTTTTT.

The sample holds many counts of this clonotype. The chain employs TRBV7-9 and TRBJ2-7; D may be TRBD1 or TRBD2 (6 bases each). Trimming pared 0 bases from V and 0 bases from J, leaving 15 bases between. The CDR3 runs 17 residues. Germline V gene lookup returns CDR1 SEHNR and CDR2 FQNEAQ (reference sequence). The CDR3 region is CASSLAGRGLSSYEQYF. In DNA form, the CDR3 reads TGTGCCAGCAGCTTAGCGGGACGGGGGCTGAGCTCCTACGAGCAGTACTTC.